This is a list of T cell receptor beta chains from one sample in a study of shared clonotypes between healthy human individuals. Repertoires were generated with immunoSEQ multiplex PCR, while TCRdb's copy carries only in-frame clones and drops some. The data show around 1,000,000 clones, about 80% seen once. The sample consisted of memory CD4+ T cells from PBMCs. The receptor source for this set is a man younger than 30 in good health. Some clones in this sample may be carry-over from other donors' samples. CDR3s include the opening cysteine and the closing phenylalanine or tryptophan.

j_call	v_call	cdr3_aa
TRBJ2-5	TRBV5-6	CASTIGPGAQYF
TRBJ1-5	TRBV7-8	CASSSSPGNQPQHF
TRBJ1-1	TRBV7-9	CASSSQGVGTEAFF
TRBJ2-3	TRBV4-2	CASRESGRTDTQYF
TRBJ1-5	TRBV4-1	CASSWATGGNQPQHF
TRBJ1-2	TRBV28	CASSLQGLYYGYTF
TRBJ1-2	TRBV14	CASSPLGRTGGEGYTF
TRBJ2-5	TRBV5-1	CASSLGATGETQYF
TRBJ2-7	TRBV30	CAWTRTSGGGEQYF
TRBJ2-1	TRBV5-1	CASSPTGSHEQFF
TRBJ1-1	TRBV7-2	CASSLQGGTEAFF
TRBJ2-2	TRBV7-3	CASSMRGPYTGELFF
TRBJ2-5	TRBV9	CASSISGEETQYF
TRBJ2-7	TRBV11-2	CASRPPGRSALEQYF
TRBJ1-2	TRBV7-9	CASSLDGLGYGYTF
TRBJ2-1	TRBV14	CASRLTGQGYNEQFF
TRBJ2-7	TRBV5-1	CASSTGQGNYEQYF
TRBJ2-7	TRBV5-1	CASSPGTGSLEQYF
TRBJ2-1	TRBV6-6	CASSLRDGSYNEQFF
TRBJ2-1	TRBV29-1	CSVVGGGFSNEQFF
TRBJ2-2	TRBV7-2	CASSIKGHFTGELFF
TRBJ1-1	TRBV28	CASSLATQGNTEAFF